This TCR beta chain emerged from a study of CD8 T cells in Susac syndrome. Study-wide findings and caveats: The TCR sequencing and HLA analysis in the study involved a relatively small number of individuals, as the study acknowledged.

Concerning this clonotype itself: Its specificity is unknown.

RNA was extracted with the RNeasy kit, and a quantity of roughly 0.45 to 1 ug was reverse transcribed using random hexamers. TCRdb fed the immunoSEQ multiplex PCR reads into MiXCR, producing one record per CDR3 protein. Counted here are 110,000 or so distinct CDR3 sequences, about 92% occurring once; the ten biggest clones make up roughly 0.088%. The sample comprised CD4+ T cells from PBMCs. The TCR originated in a human donor with multiple sclerosis.

CDR3 residues: CASSQDLGDLNTEAFF. CDR3 coding DNA: TGCGCCAGCAGCCAAGATCTGGGAGACCTGAACACTGAAGCTTTCTTT. This chain uses TRBV4-3 with TRBJ1-1, with unresolved D. With 0 bases removed from V and 0 bases from J, the gap between germline ends came to 11 bases. The CDR3 spans 16 residues. Germline CDR1 is LGHNA and CDR2 is YSLEER.